This T cell receptor (beta chain) originates from a study of T cell responses to AZD1222 COVID-19 vaccine. Study findings and constraints: The donor group comprised mostly white British people and more females; the analysis possibly underestimated clonal diversity. An increase in Spike-specific TCR breadth and depth was observed after two AZD1222 doses. There were repertoire samples only from the period after the peak T cell response.

Assay used: immunoSEQ multiplex PCR; TCRdb lists only in-frame clones, some missing. The data hold 100,000 to 150,000 clones, with roughly 93% observed a single time. As regards this clone: The antigen is undetermined.

The TCR comes from an adult in good health. The specimen was peripheral blood, collected on day 0 of AZD1222 vaccination.

CDR3 residues: CAWSDSPTGVTHF. Written as DNA, the CDR3 is TGTGCCTGGAGCGACTCCCCGACGGGTGTTACGCATTTT. The chain joins TRBV30 to TRBJ1-5; D is unclear. V lost 3 bases to trimming and J lost 15 bases, with 21 bases between them. Germline V gene data show CDR1 as GTSNPN and CDR2 as SVGIG (reference sequence). This CDR3 comprises 13 residues.